The text below deals with one T cell receptor (beta chain). Germline V gene data show CDR1 as KGHSH and CDR2 as LQKENI. V lost 1 base and J lost 4; bases outside the gene matches: 8. The CDR3 loop spans 16 amino acids. Profiling relied on immunoSEQ multiplex PCR, and the TCRdb table lists in-frame clones only, not all of them. The sample shows about 73,000 clones, roughly nine tenths of them seen only once. This record belongs to a study of OX40 agonist ivuxolimab in advanced cancers. Source: CD4+ or CD8+ T cells sorted from blood, taken in a trial of the OX40 agonist ivuxolimab. The V and J genes are TRBV18 and TRBJ1-1, with 8 positions matching TRBD1. This receptor was identified in an adult with an advanced solid tumor such as melanoma, head and neck, liver or kidney cancer. CDR3 protein: CASSPQDSGGGTEAFF. In DNA form, the CDR3 reads TGTGCCAGCTCACCACAAGACTCAGGGGGCGGCACTGAAGCTTTCTTT.